This passage covers 5 T cell receptor beta chains from one sample sequenced in a study of vaccination and CD4 T cells after COVID-19. Stated treatment: roughly ten-day PBMC culture with coronavirus spike peptide pools or control peptides (ViraFEST assay). Scientists ran DNA taken from cultured CD4+ T cells through the Oncomine TCR Beta short-read assay for sequencing. Each CDR3 protein is one row after TCRdb ran MiXCR on the PCR reads. The sample has nearly 15,000 distinct CDR3 sequences; roughly 28% are singletons. These receptors' antigens are unknown. The sample taken for sequencing was cultured CD4+ T cells from blood. These receptors originate from a human donor with COVID-19.

This clonotype was detected only a few times. The CDR3 loop reads CASSPWTGKKNSPLHF. The CDR3 DNA is TGTGCCAGCAGCCCATGGACAGGGAAAAAAAATTCACCCCTCCACTTT. V and J are TRBV11-2 and TRBJ1-6; 8 positions match TRBD1. Trimming cost V 5 bases and J 7 bases; bases outside gene matches: 10. The CDR3 spans 16 residues. CDR1 is SGHAT, CDR2 FQNNGV, per germline.

The chain couples TRBV7-9 to TRBJ2-2, with 8 positions matching TRBD1. The CDR3 spans 13 residues. CDR1 and CDR2 from the germline V gene are SEHNR and FQNEAQ (reference sequence). V shed 5 bases and J 11 bases; nucleotides not matched to a gene: 7. The CDR3 here is CASSLRGTGELFF. CDR3 sequence (DNA): TGTGCCAGCAGCCTACGAGGGACAGGCGAGCTGTTTTTT.

A few counts support this clonotype. The chain has TRBV7-8 and TRBJ2-3, with D unresolved. The V and J ends lost 3 bases and 1 base respectively, with 8 bases between them. Germline CDR1 SGHVS, CDR2 FQNEAQ. There are 14 residues in the CDR3. CDR3 sequence reads: CASSLNDGTDTQYF. In DNA, the CDR3 is TGTGCCAGCAGCTTGAACGACGGCACAGATACGCAGTATTTT.

This clonotype has just a few counts. The CDR3: CASSSRDREGNYGYTF. Written as DNA, the CDR3 is TGTGCCAGCAGTTCACGAGACAGGGAGGGTAACTATGGCTACACCTTC. J is TRBJ1-2 and V is TRBV27, with 7 bases identical to TRBD1. This CDR3 is built from 16 residues. V shed 4 bases and J 1 base; nucleotides not matched to a gene: 9. Germline values: CDR1 MNHEY, CDR2 SMNVEV (reference sequence).

This clonotype was observed a few times. The chain joins TRBV19 to TRBJ1-1; D perhaps matches TRBD1 (6 bases). Per germline, CDR1 LNHDA and CDR2 SQIVND (reference sequence). The CDR3 loop spans 16 amino acids. Trimming cost V 1 base and J 2 bases, with 14 bases left between them. The CDR3 sequence: CASSIGGGQLNTEAFF. The CDR3 nucleotides are TGTGCCAGTAGTATAGGAGGTGGACAGTTAAACACTGAAGCTTTCTTT. Variable domain in full (rest from reference TRBV19 and TRBJ1-1): DGGITQSPKYLFRKEGQNVTLSCEQNLNHDAMYWYRQDPGQGLRLIYYSQIVNDFQKGDIAEGYSVSREKKESFPLTVTSAQKNPTAFYLCASSIGGGQLNTEAFFGQGTRLTVV.